This record covers a single TCR beta chain. The antigen remains unidentified. The sample originates from a study of CD8 T cells in ankylosing spondylitis. The germline gives CDR1 DFQATT, CDR2 SNEGSKA (reference sequence). V shed 6 bases, J shed 5 bases, and the junction held 8 bases outside the gene matches. The CDR3 has 14 amino acids. General study findings and limits: Seven or eight highly homologous variants made up a TCR beta motif, and this motif appeared characteristic of ankylosing spondylitis blood.

Scientists made TCR beta libraries using quantitative 5'-RACE with molecular barcodes. A single record per CDR3 protein comes from TCRdb applying MiXCR to the 5' RACE reads. This table holds about 500,000 distinct CDR3 sequences, 9.5% to 15% found once. The receptor was derived from a male donor with ankylosing spondylitis. Sequencing was performed on blood, either unsorted or a sorted T cell fraction (not recorded which). The V call is TRBV20-1, the J call TRBJ2-5; the match to TRBD2 covers 11 bases. CDR3 amino acids: CSASTSGKTETQYF. The CDR3 nucleotides read TGCAGTGCCTCGACTAGCGGGAAGACGGAGACCCAGTACTTC.